The 3 T cell receptor beta chains listed next were all sequenced from one sample in a study of blood T cell repertoires in COVID-19. Data came from immunoSEQ multiplex PCR; TCRdb stores just in-frame clones and leaves some out. Among about 140,000 clones, roughly 85% were seen once, and the ten largest hold over 2.5%. What was sequenced was peripheral blood. The origin of the receptors is a man between 50 and 59 years old with acute or convalescent COVID-19.

This clone has just a few counts. The chain combines TRBV30 with TRBJ2-2; 7 nucleotides agree with TRBD1. This CDR3 contains 15 residues. J lost 7 bases, V lost 7 bases, and 15 bases had no gene match. Germline CDR1 GTSNPN, CDR2 SVGIG (reference sequence). The CDR3 DNA sequence: TGTGCCTCATTCCAGACAGGGCCAGAACTCGGGGAGCTGTTTTTT. Encoded protein: CASFQTGPELGELFF. Filled out from reference TRBV30 and TRBJ2-2, the complete variable domain reads SQTIHQWPATLVQPVGSPLSLECTVEGTSNPNLYWYRQAAGRGLQLLFYSVGIGQISSEVPQNLSASRPQDRQFILSSKKLLLSDSGFYLCASFQTGPELGELFFGEGSRLTVL.

The chain carries TRBV27 and TRBJ1-1; 8 nucleotides match TRBD1. Germline assignment: CDR1 MNHEY and CDR2 SMNVEV (reference sequence). V gave up 6 bases and J gave up 6 bases; unmatched junction bases: 9. This CDR3 contains 14 residues. The CDR3 loop reads CASRGGQGASEAFF. In nucleotides, the CDR3 is TGTGCCAGCAGGGGGGGGCAGGGGGCCTCTGAAGCTTTCTTT.

V is TRBV30 and J is TRBJ2-3; TRBD2 agrees at 10 bases. Germline V gene sequence: CDR1 GTSNPN, CDR2 SVGIG (reference sequence). Germline trimming cut 1 base from V and 6 bases from J; bases unmatched to any gene: 10. The CDR3 loop spans 16 amino acids. The CDR3 DNA reads TGTGCCTGGAGTGGGGTAGCGGGGGGTCTCCTTGATACGCAGTATTTT. It yields the protein CAWSGVAGGLLDTQYF.